Presented here are 13 T cell receptor beta chains from one specimen sequenced in a study of neoadjuvant anti-PD-1 for oral cavity cancer. This table comes from immunoSEQ multiplex PCR, and its TCRdb copy is limited to in-frame clones, with some not included. The data contain some 8,400 clones, 50% to 70% of them singletons. The time point was: after neoadjuvant nivolumab, at surgical resection. The sample in question was PBMCs, obtained after nivolumab (anti-PD-1) treatment. These receptors were obtained from a person aged 40 to 85 with oral cavity squamous cell carcinoma.

The chain combines TRBV10-2 with TRBJ1-2, with D unclear. CDR1 and CDR2 from the germline V gene are WSHSY and SAAADI. The CDR3 sequence is 15 residues long. Trimming took off 2 bases at V and 2 bases at J, with 12 bases between the two ends. Written as DNA, the CDR3 is TGCGCCAGCAGTGAGGCAGTCGAGTTAAACTATGGCTACACCTTC. This sequence encodes CASSEAVELNYGYTF.

The genes are TRBV11-2 and TRBJ2-1; 9 bases line up with TRBD1. Germline loops: CDR1 SGHAT, CDR2 FQNNGV. The CDR3 sequence is 15 residues long. V gave up 2 bases and J gave up 4 bases; unmatched junction bases: 3. The chain's CDR3 is CASSLFGQGYNEQFF. CDR3 coding DNA: TGTGCCAGCAGCTTATTCGGACAGGGGTACAATGAGCAGTTCTTC. The complete variable domain, with remaining parts taken from reference TRBV11-2 and TRBJ2-1, reads EAGVAQSPRYKIIEKRQSVAFWCNPISGHATLYWYQQILGQGPKLLIQFQNNGVVDDSQLPKDRFSAERLKGVDSTLKIQPAKLEDSAVYLCASSLFGQGYNEQFFGPGTRLTVL.

As regards this clone: An end of the junction differs from the germline gene, which may be a read error. The rearrangement uses TRBV2 and TRBJ2-7, with D tentatively TRBD1 (6 bases). Germline assignment: CDR1 SNHLY and CDR2 FYNNEI. The CDR3 is 11 residues long. CDR3: CASSDRGPLVF. The DNA of the CDR3 is TGTGCCAGCAGTGACAGGGGACCCTTGGTCTTC.

V is TRBV12-5 and J is TRBJ1-1; D remains ambiguous. The CDR3 is 13 residues long. Germline loops: CDR1 LGHNT, CDR2 FRNRAP. V shed 7 bases and J shed 3 bases, with 12 bases lying between them. CDR3 nucleotide sequence: TGTGCTAGTGAAAACGAGCGGGACACTGAAGCTTTCTTT. It yields the protein CASENERDTEAFF.

The J gene is TRBJ2-7, the V gene TRBV7-2; 9 nucleotides match TRBD1. The V and J ends lost 1 base and 7 bases, in that order; junction bases with no gene match: 8. CDR1 is SGHTA, CDR2 FQGNSA, per germline. CDR3 size: 15 residues. The chain's CDR3 is CASSLVGQGHLEQYF. The CDR3 DNA sequence: TGTGCCAGCAGCTTAGTGGGACAGGGCCACTTGGAGCAGTACTTC. Looking up the rest from reference TRBV7-2 and TRBJ2-7 gives the full variable domain: GAGVSQSPSNKVTEKGKDVELRCDPISGHTALYWYRQSLGQGLEFLIYFQGNSAPDKSGLPSDRFSAERTGGSVSTLTIQRTQQEDSAVYLCASSLVGQGHLEQYFGPGTRLTVT.

This clone was found once. The J gene is TRBJ2-3, the V gene TRBV7-7; 7 bases agree with TRBD2. The CDR3 extends over 15 amino acids. The V segment lost 5 bases and the J segment 2 bases; nucleotides outside the gene matches: 7. The germline V gene encodes CDR1 SSHAT and CDR2 FNYEAQ (reference sequence). CDR3 bases: TGTGCCAGCAGCCCGGGGGGAGGTAACACAGATACGCAGTATTTT. It translates to CASSPGGGNTDTQYF.

The chain uses TRBV7-2 and TRBJ1-4, with unresolved D. Per germline, CDR1 SGHTA and CDR2 FQGNSA. The V gene lost 0 bases and the J gene lost 6 bases, with 5 bases spanning the gap. CDR3 length: 13 residues. The CDR3 here is CASSLAVYEKLFF. The CDR3, as DNA: TGTGCCAGCAGCTTAGCAGTATATGAAAAACTGTTTTTT.

This sequence joins TRBV4-1 and TRBJ2-2; 8 nucleotides match TRBD2. The germline gives CDR1 MGHRA, CDR2 YSYEKL. The length of the CDR3 is 16 residues. Germline trimming cut 3 bases from V and 6 bases from J; bases unmatched to any gene: 9. The CDR3 region has the DNA TGCGCCAGCAGCCACCCCCCGGGGGGGCACGCCGGGGAGCTGTTTTTT. It is translated as CASSHPPGGHAGELFF.

The count of this clone is one. The chain has TRBV7-9 and TRBJ2-3; 10 nucleotides agree with TRBD1. V shed 2 bases, J shed 5 bases, and the junction held 7 bases outside the gene matches. The CDR3 runs to 16 residues. The germline V gene encodes CDR1 SEHNR and CDR2 FQNEAQ (reference sequence). This CDR3 is CASSLSGQGLGDTQYF. The CDR3 DNA sequence: TGTGCCAGCAGCTTATCGGGACAGGGGTTAGGAGATACGCAGTATTTT.

The gene calls are TRBV2 and TRBJ1-5; TRBD1 matches at 7 bases. Germline V lookup: CDR1 SNHLY, CDR2 FYNNEI. With 2 bases clipped from V and 5 bases from J, the junction kept 6 bases outside the gene matches. The CDR3 totals 15 residues. The CDR3 nucleotides are TGTGCCAGCAGTGAATCAGGGGGGCGCGATCAGCCCCAGCATTTT. This translates into CASSESGGRDQPQHF.

This chain joins TRBV9 and TRBJ2-3, with D unclear. Trimming left V 4 bases short and J 3 bases short, with 15 bases between. Germline V gene sequence: CDR1 SGDLS, CDR2 YYNGEE. The CDR3 consists of 15 residues. CDR3 residues: CASSSTVSRTDTQYF. CDR3 nucleotide sequence: TGTGCCAGCAGCTCGACGGTAAGCCGTACAGATACGCAGTATTTT.

The chain employs TRBV11-2 and TRBJ2-2, with 16 bases that match TRBD2. Germline loops: CDR1 SGHAT, CDR2 FQNNGV. V was clipped by 4 bases and J by 4 bases; unmatched bases: 6. The CDR3 contains 18 residues. The DNA of the CDR3 is TGTGCCAGCAGCTGGGGACTAGCGGGGGGGCCGGGCACCGGGGAGCTGTTTTTT. Translated: CASSWGLAGGPGTGELFF.

V and J are TRBV9 and TRBJ2-1; D gene ambiguous. The CDR3 is made up of 15 amino acids. Trimming took 1 base from V and 5 from J, leaving 13 bases between them. Per germline, CDR1 SGDLS and CDR2 YYNGEE. This CDR3 reads CASSVKGPHDNEQFF. The CDR3 coding sequence is TGTGCCAGCAGCGTAAAGGGCCCTCATGACAATGAGCAGTTCTTC.